These 24 T cell receptor beta chains came from one sample sequenced in a study of blood T cells in healthy people across ages. It was with a sample-barcoded 5' primer and a J-beta primer mix that a second PCR of about 7 to 12 cycles was run. TCRdb itself ran the 5' RACE reads through MiXCR, one entry per CDR3 protein. In the table there are some 710,000 distinct CDR3 sequences, about 24% of which are singletons. Material for sequencing was blood. Receptor source: a man aged 70-80 years in good health.

This chain uses TRBV5-1 with TRBJ2-5, with a tentative D call TRBD1 (6 bases). The CDR3 has 16 amino acids. CDR1 is SGHRS and CDR2 is YFSETQ in the germline V gene. Trimming pared 4 bases from V and 5 bases from J, leaving 21 bases between. The CDR3 region is CASSMTGDGVGETQYF. The CDR3 bases are TGCGCCAGCAGCATGACAGGCGACGGGGTTGGGGAGACCCAGTACTTC.

Note on this clonotype: An end of the junction does not agree with germline; a read error may underlie this. V usage is TRBV12-3 or TRBV12-4 and J usage is TRBJ1-2; a possible D gene is TRBD1 (5 bases). CDR3 size: 14 residues. CDR3 sequence reads: CAGSLARTGAGYTF. In nucleotides, the CDR3 is TGTGCCGGCAGTTTAGCTAGGACTGGGGCTGGCTACACCTTC.

Only a few counts were recorded for this clonotype. The genes are TRBV5-6 and TRBJ2-2; 9 positions match TRBD1. This CDR3 contains 16 residues. The germline V gene encodes CDR1 SGHDT and CDR2 YYEEEE. V was pared by 1 base and J by 6 bases, with 7 bases of the junction left unmatched. CDR3 sequence (DNA): TGTGCCAGCAGCTTGAGTTGGGACAGGGTTTCCGGGGAGCTGTTTTTT. Protein sequence: CASSLSWDRVSGELFF.

The chain joins TRBV14 to TRBJ2-2, with D possibly being TRBD1 or TRBD2 (5 bases each). Between the trimmed V and J ends, which lost 3 bases and 1 base, there was a span of 12 bases. There are 16 residues in the CDR3. Germline CDR1 and CDR2: SGHDN and FVKESK. CDR3 loop: CASSHRDGLNTGELFF. Written as DNA, the CDR3 is TGTGCCAGCAGCCATCGGGACGGACTGAACACCGGGGAGCTGTTTTTT.

In DNA, the CDR3 is TGCAGCGTCCGGGACCAAGAGACCCAGTACTTC. Its translation: CSVRDQETQYF. This rearrangement joins TRBV29-1 to TRBJ2-5; D gene uncertain. This CDR3 comprises 11 residues. With 6 bases removed from V and 0 bases from J, the gap between germline ends came to 5 bases. In germline, CDR1 is SQVTM, CDR2 ANQGSEA. The entire variable domain, with the rest obtained from reference TRBV29-1 and TRBJ2-5, is as follows: SAVISQKPSRDICQRGTSLTIQCQVDSQVTMMFWYRQQPGQSLTLIATANQGSEATYESGFVIDKFPISRPNLTFSTLTVSNMSPEDSSIYLCSVRDQETQYFGPGTRLLVL.

This clonotype was counted a few times. This chain joins TRBV7-7 and TRBJ2-5, with 8 bases that match TRBD1. Per germline, CDR1 SSHAT and CDR2 FNYEAQ (reference sequence). The CDR3 is 15 amino acids. Unmatched junction bases numbered 6, after V lost 3 bases and J lost 3 bases. The DNA for the CDR3 is TGTGCCAGCAGCTTCGATCAGGGGGCGAAAGAGACCCAGTACTTC. Encoded protein: CASSFDQGAKETQYF.

The V call is TRBV6-2 or TRBV6-3, the J call TRBJ2-7; TRBD1 might be the D (6 bases). The CDR3 extends over 14 amino acids. Germline lookup yields CDR1 MNHEY and CDR2 SVGEGT. V was shortened by 6 bases and J by 2 bases, with 14 bases between the two germline ends. CDR3 region: CASSRGQPAYEQYF. The CDR3 coding sequence is TGTGCCAGCAGCCGCGGACAGCCAGCCTACGAGCAGTACTTC.

The chain links TRBV11-2 to TRBJ2-5, with D unresolved. The tail of the sequence fits TRBJ2-1 better, so the J call may be wrong. Germline V gives CDR1 SGHAT, CDR2 FQNNGV. The CDR3 totals 14 residues. CDR3 nucleotide sequence: TGTGCCAGCAGCTCACCAGTAATGCATCCTCTACAGTTCTTC. Residues: CASSSPVMHPLQFF.

The chain joins TRBV5-5 to TRBJ1-4; perhaps TRBD1 as D (5 bases). With 2 bases removed from V and 6 bases from J, the gap between germline ends came to 8 bases. This CDR3 comprises 13 residues. CDR1 SGHKS and CDR2 YYEKEE come from the germline V gene (reference sequence). CDR3 sequence: CASSFWGDEKLFF. CDR3 DNA: TGTGCCAGCAGCTTTTGGGGGGATGAAAAACTGTTTTTT. The full variable domain, in which reference TRBV5-5 and TRBJ1-4 provide the parts outside the CDR3, is DAGVTQSPTHLIKTRGQQVTLRCSPISGHKSVSWYQQVLGQGPQFIFQYYEKEERGRGNFPDRFSARQFPNYSSELNVNALLLGDSALYLCASSFWGDEKLFFGSGTQLSVL.

The gene calls are TRBV5-6 and TRBJ2-3; D may be TRBD1 (6 bases). With 0 bases removed from V and 9 bases from J, the gap between germline ends came to 14 bases. The CDR3 covers 14 residues. The germline CDR1 and CDR2 sequences are SGHDT and YYEEEE. CDR3 protein: CASSLANRVQTQYF. CDR3 DNA: TGTGCCAGCAGCTTGGCCAACAGGGTACAAACGCAGTATTTT.

This clonotype has only a few counts. The chain carries TRBV5-1 and TRBJ1-4; 7 positions agree with TRBD1. Germline trimming cut 4 bases from V and 0 bases from J; bases unmatched to any gene: 12. Per germline, CDR1 SGHRS and CDR2 YFSETQ. This CDR3 comprises 18 residues. In nucleotides, the CDR3 is TGCGCCAGCAGCCTACGACAGGGACCTGCTGCAACTAATGAAAAACTGTTTTTT. It specifies CASSLRQGPAATNEKLFF.

This clonotype occurred a few times. V is TRBV20-1 and J is TRBJ2-1, with 9 bases lining up with TRBD2. The CDR3 contains 10 residues. Germline CDR1 and CDR2: DFQATT and SNEGSKA (reference sequence). V lost 8 bases, J lost 9 bases, and 2 bases stayed unmatched. The CDR3 DNA is TGCAGTATAGCGGGAGTTGAGCAGTTCTTC. Its translation is CSIAGVEQFF.

The gene calls are TRBV9 and TRBJ2-7; TRBD2 might be the D (6 bases). The last part of the DNA fits TRBJ2-1 better; the J call may be wrong. This CDR3 has 14 residues. Germline CDR1 and CDR2: SGDLS and YYNGEE. The DNA of the CDR3 is TGTGCCAGCAGCGTACACGGGGACTTTGATGAGCAGTTCTTC. This codes for CASSVHGDFDEQFF.

In this sample, this clonotype turned up many times. V and J are TRBV29-1 and TRBJ1-2; a weak D match, TRBD1 (5 bases). This CDR3 is 13 amino acids long. V was cut by 3 bases and J by 7 bases, with 15 bases left in between. CDR1 and CDR2 from the germline V gene are SQVTM and ANQGSEA. CDR3 bases: TGCAGCGTTGAGCGAGGCAGGGCTTCTGGCTACACCTTC. Residues: CSVERGRASGYTF.

This clonotype was observed many times. CDR3 residues: CASSFPTLGSEQFF. DNA for the CDR3: TGTGCCAGCAGTTTCCCCACTCTAGGTAGTGAGCAGTTCTTC. The chain joins TRBV28 to TRBJ2-1; D is uncertain. Trimming left V 3 bases short and J 9 bases short, with 15 bases between. This CDR3 has 14 residues. Germline V gene lookup returns CDR1 MDHEN and CDR2 SYDVKM.

This clonotype was counted a few times. This chain's CDR3 is CASSLGGQGRETQYF. The CDR3 region has the DNA TGTGCCAGCAGTTTAGGAGGACAGGGACGAGAGACCCAGTACTTC. This sequence joins TRBV12-3 or TRBV12-4 and TRBJ2-5; TRBD1 matches 8 bases. This CDR3 has 15 residues. J lost 4 bases, V lost 1 base, and 5 bases had no gene match.

Only a few counts were recorded for this clonotype. The V and J genes are TRBV14 and TRBJ2-1; 10 bases match TRBD2. This CDR3 is built from 13 residues. The germline V gene has CDR1 SGHDN and CDR2 FVKESK. Trimming removed 4 bases from V and 9 bases from J; junction bases left unmatched: 3. The CDR3 DNA sequence: TGTGCCAGCAGCCGCGGACTAGCGGTTGAGCAGTTCTTC. Its protein is CASSRGLAVEQFF.

This clonotype was detected a few times. The V and J genes are TRBV2 and TRBJ2-7; D not resolved. Germline CDR1 reads SNHLY; CDR2 reads FYNNEI. The V end lost 2 bases, the J end lost 6 bases, and 11 bases lay between the germline ends. The CDR3 consists of 13 residues. The CDR3 sequence: CASSEHPTGEQYF. The DNA of the CDR3 is TGTGCCAGCAGTGAACACCCTACGGGCGAGCAGTACTTC.

This clonotype was counted a few times. The V call is TRBV12-3 or TRBV12-4, the J call TRBJ1-4, with 7 bases identical to TRBD1. The V segment lost 1 base and the J segment 2 bases; nucleotides outside the gene matches: 1. This CDR3 has 15 amino acids. The DNA for the CDR3 is TGTGCCAGCAGTTTAGGGGACAGTACTAATGAAAAACTGTTTTTT. Translating it yields CASSLGDSTNEKLFF.

In its sample, this clonotype was seen a few times. The chain's CDR3 is CSAPRTSVGTDTQYF. The CDR3, as DNA: TGCAGTGCACCGAGGACTAGCGTCGGCACAGATACGCAGTATTTT. V is TRBV20-1 and J is TRBJ2-3, with 9 positions matching TRBD2. The CDR3 runs to 15 residues. Germline-derived CDR1 and CDR2 are DFQATT and SNEGSKA (reference sequence). The V gene end was trimmed by 6 bases and the J gene end by 1 base; junction bases not matched to a gene: 8.

The chain couples TRBV20-1 to TRBJ2-4; no clear D gene. The V end lost 5 bases, the J end lost 1 base, and 9 bases lay between the germline ends. From germline, CDR1 is DFQATT and CDR2 SNEGSKA (reference sequence). The CDR3 totals 13 residues. The CDR3 sequence is CSASDLAKNIQYF. As DNA, the CDR3 is TGCAGTGCTTCCGACCTCGCCAAAAACATTCAGTACTTC.

The rearrangement uses TRBV6-6 and TRBJ1-1; D perhaps matches TRBD1 (6 bases). This CDR3 contains 15 residues. Per germline, CDR1 MNHNY and CDR2 SVGAGI (reference sequence). Trimming pared 5 bases from V and 5 bases from J, leaving 18 bases between. The CDR3 DNA sequence: TGTGCCAGCAGTAACCGGGAGGGGGTGACGACTGAAGCTTTCTTT. Translating it yields CASSNREGVTTEAFF.

The V call is TRBV20-1, the J call TRBJ2-7; D gene uncertain. Germline CDR1 is DFQATT and CDR2 is SNEGSKA (reference sequence). Deletions cut 3 bases from V and 3 bases from J, with 15 bases between. The CDR3 has 14 residues. The chain's CDR3 is CSASLQIVGYEQYF. In DNA form, the CDR3 reads TGCAGTGCTAGTTTACAGATAGTCGGCTACGAGCAGTACTTC.

This rearrangement joins TRBV20-1 to TRBJ1-5; D not resolved. This CDR3 region has 13 residues. Per the germline V gene, CDR1 is DFQATT and CDR2 is SNEGSKA (reference sequence). V dropped 0 bases and J dropped 5 bases, with 8 bases sitting between them. The CDR3 DNA reads TGCAGTGCTAGAGAGACGCCTGATCAGCCCCAGCATTTT. The encoded protein is CSARETPDQPQHF.